This TCR beta chain emerged from a study of blood T cell repertoires in COVID-19. The wider study: Samples of COVID-19 (acute and convalescent) were obtained from the United States, Italy and Spain.

Germline trimming cut 0 bases from V and 0 bases from J; bases unmatched to any gene: 7. This CDR3 contains 18 residues. Per germline, CDR1 SGHAT and CDR2 FQNNGV. Study processing details: Using reference gene primer amplification, nucleated cell counts were estimated. Only in-frame clones appear in the TCRdb table, and some are missing; sequencing was by immunoSEQ multiplex PCR. The D gene and trimming were derived from the DNA, and the V and J assignments and clone size from that table. The data show 120,000 to 150,000 clones, roughly 85% seen once. This TCR derives from a man aged 50-60 years with acute or convalescent COVID-19. The chain uses TRBV11-2 and TRBJ2-7; 11 nucleotides match TRBD2. The sequencing sample was made of peripheral blood. CDR3 in DNA: TGTGCCAGCAGCTTAGAACTAGCGGGAGTCGATAGCTCCTACGAGCAGTACTTC. It yields the protein CASSLELAGVDSSYEQYF.